This T cell receptor beta chain is from a study of blood T cell repertoires in COVID-19. Clones were read by immunoSEQ multiplex PCR, and TCRdb kept only the in-frame ones, dropping some. The table has roughly 170,000 clones, 70% to 90% seen once. The CDR3 runs to 16 residues. V lost 2 bases and J 0 bases, leaving 9 bases between the germline ends. Germline CDR1 reads SGDLS; CDR2 reads YYNGEE. This clone was recorded a few times. The sequenced sample was peripheral blood. The chain has TRBV9 and TRBJ1-6; no clear D. The sequence was obtained from a man aged 60 to 75 who had recovered from COVID-19. The CDR3 DNA reads TGTGCCAGCAGCGTCCCCGTGAGCTCCTATAATTCACCCCTCCACTTT. Translating gives CASSVPVSSYNSPLHF.